A single sample gave rise to the 17 T cell receptor beta chains below, sequenced in a study of identical twins. TCRdb reanalysed the 5' RACE reads using MiXCR and keeps one entry per CDR3 protein. The sample includes 690,000 or so distinct CDR3 sequences, 8.5% to 9% seen only once; the top ten take around 0.98%. These same data were also listed under a study on yellow fever vaccine responses in identical twins.

Sequenced input: PBMCs. Source of these receptors: a young woman in good health.

This sequence joins TRBV28 and TRBJ2-5, with 12 bases lining up with TRBD2. Germline V gene sequence: CDR1 MDHEN, CDR2 SYDVKM. The J segment lost 7 bases and the V segment lost 5 bases, leaving 11 bases of the junction unmatched. The CDR3 has 16 amino acids. CDR3 sequence: CASSPTTSGGYMTQYF. The DNA of the CDR3 is TGTGCCAGCAGTCCAACGACTAGCGGGGGATATATGACCCAGTACTTC.

The table lists this clonotype with many counts. The chain carries TRBV29-1 and TRBJ2-2, with unresolved D. CDR3 length: 14 amino acids. V shed 4 bases and J shed 3 bases, with 12 bases lying between them. Germline-derived CDR1 and CDR2 are SQVTM and ANQGSEA. This CDR3 is CSVVLLADTGELFF. Written as DNA, the CDR3 is TGCAGCGTTGTATTGTTGGCCGACACCGGGGAGCTGTTTTTT.

The rearrangement links TRBV10-3 to TRBJ2-1; either TRBD1 or TRBD2 may fit D (5 bases each). Trimming shortened V by 7 bases and J by 8 bases, and 18 bases separated the two germline ends. The CDR3 loop spans 14 amino acids. Germline loops: CDR1 ENHRY, CDR2 SYGVKD. The CDR3 protein is CAINRTPEGDEQFF. CDR3 nucleotide sequence: TGTGCCATCAACAGGACTCCTGAGGGCGATGAGCAGTTCTTC.

This chain connects TRBV5-6 to TRBJ1-4; D remains unclear. CDR1 is SGHDT, CDR2 YYEEEE, per germline. This CDR3 is 17 amino acids long. Trimming took 1 base from V and 6 from J, leaving 19 bases between them. The CDR3, as DNA: TGTGCCAGCAGCTTGAGGAGGGCCACAAGCCAAGATGAAAAACTGTTTTTT. Protein product: CASSLRRATSQDEKLFF.

This clonotype appeared a single time. This sequence joins TRBV28 and TRBJ2-7; D might be TRBD1 or TRBD2, each matching 5 bases. Germline CDR1 is MDHEN and CDR2 is SYDVKM. The length of the CDR3 is 13 residues. The ends were cut back, 8 bases at V and 0 bases at J, with 11 bases in the middle. CDR3 nucleotides: TGTGCCAGCGGCCGGGACCCCTCCTACGAGCAGTACTTC. Encoded protein: CASGRDPSYEQYF.

The rearrangement joins TRBV4-3 to TRBJ2-4; tentatively, D is TRBD2 (6 bases). The germline CDR1 and CDR2 sequences are LGHNA and YSLEER. This CDR3 contains 15 residues. V was shortened by 1 base and J by 5 bases, with 12 bases between the two germline ends. CDR3 region: CASSQVAGNENIQYF. CDR3 coding DNA: TGCGCCAGCAGCCAAGTCGCGGGGAATGAAAACATTCAGTACTTC.

The V gene is TRBV5-1, the J gene TRBJ2-3, with D possibly TRBD1 on 5 matching bases. V lost 0 bases and J 2 bases, leaving 10 bases between the germline ends. CDR3 length equals 15 residues. Germline loops: CDR1 SGHRS, CDR2 YFSETQ. DNA of the CDR3: TGCGCCAGCAGCTTGGATACAGGAGACACAGATACGCAGTATTTT. Its protein is CASSLDTGDTDTQYF.

Ten or more counts support this clonotype. The gene calls are TRBV12-3 or TRBV12-4 and TRBJ2-1; tentatively, D is TRBD1 (5 bases). Trimming removed 7 bases from V and 4 bases from J, with 20 bases in between. The length of the CDR3 is 16 residues. The CDR3 coding sequence is TGTGCCAGCAAACTCCATAGCCAAGGGGCTTACAATGAGCAGTTCTTC. Protein sequence: CASKLHSQGAYNEQFF.

A few counts support this clonotype. The chain employs TRBV29-1 and TRBJ2-7; no reliable D call. This CDR3 contains 10 residues. Trimming removed 3 bases from V and 5 bases from J, with 5 bases in between. The germline gives CDR1 SQVTM, CDR2 ANQGSEA. The CDR3 nucleotides are TGCAGCGTTGATAGGCACGAGCAGTACTTC. Encoded protein: CSVDRHEQYF.

J is TRBJ1-1 and V is TRBV5-1; a possible D gene is TRBD1 (6 bases). CDR1 and CDR2 (germline): SGHRS, YFSETQ. With 1 base removed from V and 2 bases from J, the gap between germline ends came to 15 bases. This CDR3 contains 16 residues. The CDR3 is CASSLCFDRSNTEAFF. The CDR3 bases are TGCGCCAGCAGCTTGTGTTTCGACAGGTCAAACACTGAAGCTTTCTTT.

The chain joins TRBV15 to TRBJ2-2; D is unclear. The CDR3 has 13 residues. V was shortened by 1 base and J by 4 bases, with 4 bases between the two germline ends. CDR1 is LNHNV and CDR2 is YYDKDF in the germline V gene (reference sequence). CDR3 amino acids: CATSRARTGELFF. The CDR3 DNA follows: TGTGCCACCAGCAGAGCCCGCACCGGGGAGCTGTTTTTT.

The genes are TRBV20-1 and TRBJ1-2, with D hard to call. The germline V gene encodes CDR1 DFQATT and CDR2 SNEGSKA (reference sequence). Trimming removed 4 bases from V and 8 bases from J, with 20 bases in between. The CDR3 loop spans 14 amino acids. CDR3 loop: CSATPSGLSGGYTF. In DNA, the CDR3 is TGCAGTGCTACGCCCTCGGGCCTCTCGGGGGGCTACACCTTC.

The rearrangement links TRBV5-1 to TRBJ2-3; 10 bases are a match to TRBD1. This CDR3 is 16 amino acids long. V lost 5 bases, J lost 0 bases, and 6 bases stayed unmatched. Germline lookup yields CDR1 SGHRS and CDR2 YFSETQ. CDR3 amino acids: CASRDRGSSSTDTQYF. CDR3 nucleotides: TGCGCCAGCAGGGACAGGGGGTCATCTAGCACAGATACGCAGTATTTT.

The chain combines TRBV29-1 with TRBJ2-3, with TRBD2 identical over 14 bases. The ends lost 4 bases at V and 1 base at J; junction bases unmatched: 4. Germline CDR1 and CDR2: SQVTM and ANQGSEA. The length of the CDR3 is 16 residues. Written as DNA, the CDR3 is TGCAGCGTTGTCGGACTAGCGGGGGGTCGCACAGATACGCAGTATTTT. Encoded protein: CSVVGLAGGRTDTQYF.

This clonotype was observed a handful of times. The chain couples TRBV7-2 to TRBJ2-7; D is perhaps TRBD2 (5 bases). This CDR3 comprises 14 residues. Trimming took off 5 bases at V and 6 bases at J, with 17 bases between the two ends. Germline CDR1 SGHTA, CDR2 FQGNSA. The CDR3 coding sequence is TGTGCCAGCAGCGCCACGGGGTTCTATGGCGAGCAGTACTTC. This sequence encodes CASSATGFYGEQYF.

There are many counts of this clonotype. The chain couples TRBV6-2 or TRBV6-3 to TRBJ2-1; D not certain. Germline-derived CDR1 and CDR2 are MNHEY and SVGEGT. The CDR3 is 12 residues long. V was cut by 0 bases and J by 3 bases, with 0 bases left in between. CDR3 sequence reads: CASSYSYNEQFF. The DNA of the CDR3 is TGTGCCAGCAGTTACTCCTACAATGAGCAGTTCTTC.

This clonotype was seen repeatedly, ten times or more. The chain recombines TRBV6-1 with TRBJ2-2; 10 nucleotides align to TRBD1. The V gene end was trimmed by 6 bases and the J gene end by 4 bases; junction bases not matched to a gene: 5. In germline, CDR1 is MNHNS, CDR2 SASEGT. The CDR3 length is 15 residues. In DNA, the CDR3 is TGTGCCAGCAGGACAGGGGGCTGGAGCACCGGGGAGCTGTTTTTT. Residues: CASRTGGWSTGELFF.